This entry lists 12 T cell receptor beta chains sequenced from one sample in a study of post-analysis software for immune sequencing data. Regarding the study as a whole: Four or five TRBV segments, TRBV5-6, TRBV5-1 and TRBV20-1 among them, were found more frequent in patients than controls.

No antigen is known for these receptors. Unique molecular identifiers were carried by the TCR beta cDNA libraries. One entry per CDR3 protein results from TCRdb running MiXCR on the PCR reads. This repertoire shows roughly 570,000 distinct CDR3 sequences, 34% found once; its top ten account for around 5.9%. The sequenced sample was blood. These receptors all come from a girl aged 2-17 years with multiple sclerosis.

The sample holds a few counts of this clonotype. The chain employs TRBV6-6 and TRBJ2-7, with TRBD2 matching over 8 bases. CDR3 length: 13 amino acids. Germline V gives CDR1 MNHNY, CDR2 SVGAGI (reference sequence). V shed 10 bases and J 2 bases; nucleotides not matched to a gene: 7. In nucleotides, the CDR3 is TGTGCCACCTCCCAGCGGGGGACCTACGAGCAGTACTTC. It codes for CATSQRGTYEQYF.

On this clonotype: The junction departs from the called germline gene at one end, perhaps through a read error. This rearrangement joins TRBV19 to TRBJ1-2; D is unresolved. The V gene's germline CDR1 is LNHDA and CDR2 SQIVND (reference sequence). The CDR3 sequence is 15 residues long. CDR3 bases: TGTGCTAGTAGACTAAGGGTCGGACCCTTTTATGGCTACACCTTC. Translating it yields CASRLRVGPFYGYTF.

This clonotype was observed a few times. V and J are TRBV6-6 and TRBJ2-1, with D hard to call. V was clipped by 7 bases and J by 9 bases, with 10 bases between them. Germline V CDR1 and CDR2: MNHNY, SVGAGI (reference sequence). The CDR3 sequence is 11 residues long. The CDR3 reads CASTSPGEQFF. The DNA for the CDR3 is TGTGCCAGCACTTCGCCGGGTGAGCAGTTCTTC.

A remark on this clonotype: Relative to the germline gene, one junction end is altered; a read error may explain this. The V call is TRBV5-1, the J call TRBJ2-6; 7 positions match TRBD1. Germline V gives CDR1 SGHRS, CDR2 YFSETQ. This CDR3 has 16 amino acids. Written as DNA, the CDR3 is TGCGCCAGCAGCTTACAGACAGGGCTTGGGGCCAACGTCCGGACTTTC. Protein: CASSLQTGLGANVRTF. The whole variable domain, filled in from reference TRBV5-1 and TRBJ2-6, reads KAGVTQTPRYLIKTRGQQVTLSCSPISGHRSVSWYQQTPGQGLQFLFEYFSETQRNKGNFPGRFSGRQFSNSRSEMNVSTLELGDSALYLCASSLQTGLGANVRTFGAGSRLTVL.

The chain links TRBV20-1 to TRBJ2-3; 8 bases match TRBD2. Germline values: CDR1 DFQATT, CDR2 SNEGSKA (reference sequence). The CDR3 is made up of 15 amino acids. J lost 2 bases, V lost 0 bases, and 4 bases had no gene match. The CDR3 sequence is CSARDTGGATDTQYF. The CDR3 DNA reads as TGCAGTGCTAGAGATACGGGGGGGGCCACAGATACGCAGTATTTT.

The chain employs TRBV12-3 or TRBV12-4 and TRBJ2-3; weak D call: TRBD2 (7 bases). CDR3 size: 17 residues. Deletions cut 2 bases from V and 2 bases from J, with 17 bases between. In nucleotides, the CDR3 is TGTGCCAGCAGTTTAAACGCGGGGGCCGTCTTCACAGATACGCAGTATTTT. Protein product: CASSLNAGAVFTDTQYF.

The rearrangement joins TRBV5-6 to TRBJ2-5, with TRBD1 identical over 8 bases. The germline V gene has CDR1 SGHDT and CDR2 YYEEEE. The V segment lost 2 bases and the J segment 5 bases; nucleotides outside the gene matches: 8. The CDR3 totals 15 residues. The chain's CDR3 is CASSLLDRVVETQYF. Written as DNA, the CDR3 is TGTGCCAGCAGCTTATTGGACAGGGTGGTGGAGACCCAGTACTTC.

The count of this clonotype is one. The chain employs TRBV11-2 and TRBJ1-4; D gene ambiguous. V was trimmed by 5 bases and J by 6 bases, leaving 16 bases between them. The CDR3 is 15 amino acids. Germline CDR1 SGHAT, CDR2 FQNNGV. For the CDR3, the DNA is TGTGCCAGCAGCCCTATGGGATTAGGAGATGAAAAACTGTTTTTT. It is translated as CASSPMGLGDEKLFF.

The CDR3 sequence: CAIEDGKDTQYF. CDR3 nucleotides: TGTGCCATAGAAGATGGGAAAGATACGCAGTATTTT. The chain couples TRBV10-3 to TRBJ2-3; D remains ambiguous. This CDR3 is built from 12 residues. Germline CDR1 reads ENHRY; CDR2 reads SYGVKD. Deletions cut 9 bases from V and 5 bases from J, with 12 bases between.

This rearrangement joins TRBV20-1 to TRBJ2-1, with D tentatively TRBD2 (6 bases). The V end lost 0 bases, the J end lost 2 bases, and 8 bases lay between the germline ends. This CDR3 contains 14 residues. The V gene's germline CDR1 is DFQATT and CDR2 SNEGSKA (reference sequence). The CDR3: CSAREASAYNEQFF. CDR3 bases: TGCAGTGCTAGAGAGGCTAGCGCCTACAATGAGCAGTTCTTC.

The chain uses TRBV6-6 and TRBJ1-1; D call uncertain. V was pared by 2 bases and J by 6 bases, with 10 bases between. CDR1 is MNHNY, CDR2 SVGAGI, per germline (reference sequence). The CDR3 is made up of 13 amino acids. CDR3 region: CASSYRDNSEAFF. In nucleotides, the CDR3 is TGTGCCAGCAGTTACAGAGACAATTCTGAAGCTTTCTTT.

V and J are TRBV7-8 and TRBJ1-4; D remains ambiguous. The germline gives CDR1 SGHVS, CDR2 FQNEAQ. The V end lost 1 base, the J end lost 0 bases, and 9 bases lay between the germline ends. This CDR3 is built from 16 residues. CDR3: CASSLGVGTTNEKLFF. DNA of the CDR3: TGTGCCAGCAGCTTAGGGGTCGGGACAACTAATGAAAAACTGTTTTTT.